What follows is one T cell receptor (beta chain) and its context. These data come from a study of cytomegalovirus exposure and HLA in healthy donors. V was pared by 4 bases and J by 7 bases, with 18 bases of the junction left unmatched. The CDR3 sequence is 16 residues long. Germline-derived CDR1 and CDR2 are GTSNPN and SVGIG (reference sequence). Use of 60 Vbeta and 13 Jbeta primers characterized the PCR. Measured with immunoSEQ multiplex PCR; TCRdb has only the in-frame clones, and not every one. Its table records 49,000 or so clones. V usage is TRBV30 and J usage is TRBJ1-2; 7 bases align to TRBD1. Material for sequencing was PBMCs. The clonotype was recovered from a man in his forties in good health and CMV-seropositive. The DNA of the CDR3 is TGTGCCTGGATTTGGGGCCGAACAGGGGTAAGGGCTGGCTACACCTTC. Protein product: CAWIWGRTGVRAGYTF.